This TCR beta chain was captured by sequencing in a study of blood T cell repertoires in COVID-19 (dated by TCRdb to the early 2020s). As for the study more broadly: Samples from collaborators originated in the United States, Italy and Spain and spanned both the acute and convalescent phases of COVID-19. The material from the prospective study consisted of cDNA or gDNA derived from T cells, B-cell-depleted T cells, or PBMCs. Subjects who had been exposed to COVID-19, were actively infected with it, or had recovered from it provided the deeply sampled blood TCRbeta repertoires that made up the dataset. The repertoires were released in a freely available public database intended as a resource for research on the immune response to SARS-CoV-2. The samples were drawn from the first 160 participants of the ongoing ImmuneRACE study and from about 1,200 subjects provided by 6 global collaborators. A de-identified subject ID, COVID-19 status, age in years and sex were almost always included in the sample metadata. Where available, HLA class I and class II types were taken from metadata supplied by the sample provider and were not determined by assay-based typing. Broader findings and caveats from the paper: The quantity of clinical and demographic metadata differed by source and by participant and was supplied without curation.

Remarks on this clone: The clone's antigen remains unknown. Qualities for individual bases were not recorded, and no much larger clone is one base off.

In the prospective study, participants were roughly 18 to 100 years old, resided in approximately 22 geographic areas of the United States, and were enrolled through a virtual design. In the prospective study, participants were assigned to cohorts based on the clinical history participants reported in a screening survey and a study questionnaire. Exposed participants had been in contact, within 2 weeks of entering the study, with a person who had a PCR-confirmed or clinician-diagnosed case of COVID-19. In the prospective study, whole blood, serum and a nasopharyngeal or oropharyngeal swab were collected from each participant by mobile phlebotomists. Participants in the prospective study had the option to provide additional blood draws and questionnaires over a 2-month period. Before DNA extraction, prospective study blood samples were shipped either frozen or at room temperature. TCRbeta CDR3 regions were amplified from genomic DNA using the immunoSEQ Assay, a bias-controlled multiplex PCR. As for the original processing: The number of nucleated cells in each sample was estimated from the amplification of reference gene primers within the assay. To quantify the absolute abundance of each unique TCRbeta CDR3 rearrangement, sequence reads were collapsed and filtered. For each sample, productive Simpson clonality was calculated by taking the square root of Simpson's diversity index across productive rearrangements. TCRdb provides this immuneACCESS table in a form limited to in-frame rearrangements. Some clones are lacking; in checked studies, under half of them reflect an unresolved V gene, and why the rest are absent is not known. The V and J calls and clone size come from that table; D and trimming were worked out from the DNA. Counted in this sample were hundreds of thousands of clones; roughly 89% of them appeared once. The ten biggest clones cover 2.5% to 3.5% of the sample.

The receptor's source is a woman between 45 and 60 years old who had been exposed to COVID-19. Material: PBMCs or T cells enriched from blood (not recorded which).

This receptor carries the CDR3 CASGSRGPNQPQHF. The bases are TGTGCCAGCGGGAGCAGGGGGCCAAATCAGCCCCAGCATTTT. This chain is built from TRBV7-9 and TRBJ1-5; TRBD1 lines up with 8 middle nucleotides. The germline V gene (reference sequence) provides CDR1 SEHNR and CDR2 FQNEAQ. After removal of 8 bases from V and 4 bases from J, the junction retains 7 bases not matched to a gene. Taken from cysteine to phenylalanine, the CDR3 has 14 residues. Only the CDR3 DNA stays, 42 bases, in frame from base 1.